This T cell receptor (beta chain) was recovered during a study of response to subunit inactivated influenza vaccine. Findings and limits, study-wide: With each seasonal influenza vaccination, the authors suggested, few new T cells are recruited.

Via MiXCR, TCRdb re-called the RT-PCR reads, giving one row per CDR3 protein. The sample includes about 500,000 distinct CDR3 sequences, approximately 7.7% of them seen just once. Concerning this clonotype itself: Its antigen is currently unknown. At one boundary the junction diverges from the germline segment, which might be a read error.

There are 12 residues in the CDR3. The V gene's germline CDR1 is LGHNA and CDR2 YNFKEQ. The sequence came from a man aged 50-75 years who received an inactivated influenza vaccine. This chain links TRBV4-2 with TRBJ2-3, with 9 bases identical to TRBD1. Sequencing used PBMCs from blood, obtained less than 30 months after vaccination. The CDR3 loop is CASSQTGQGMGF. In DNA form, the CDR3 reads TGTGCCAGCAGCCAAACAGGACAGGGGATGGGTTTT.